A selection of T cell receptor beta chains follows, all from one sample in a study of OX40 agonist ivuxolimab in advanced cancers. The assay was immunoSEQ multiplex PCR, and TCRdb's table has in-frame clones only and misses some. The table has 90,000 to 150,000 clones, roughly nine tenths seen once. This sample comprised CD4+ or CD8+ T cells sorted from blood, obtained in a trial of the OX40 agonist ivuxolimab. These receptors came from an adult with an advanced solid tumor such as melanoma, head and neck, liver or kidney cancer. CDR3s include the opening cysteine and the closing phenylalanine or tryptophan. A D gene is named only where the DNA matches it firmly. Some rows have no size entry. The others give once, few or many, or a class for an expanded clone.

TGTGCCAGCAGTGAAACAACTAGCGGGGGGGCCGCACAAGAGGCCCAGTACTTC | CASSETTSGGAAQEAQYF | TRBD2 | TRBV6-1 | - | TRBJ2-5
TGTGCCAGCAGCTTGAGGGGTCGGGGGAGGACAGGGGGTAACTATGAGCAGTTCTTC | CASSLRGRGRTGGNYEQFF | TRBD1 | TRBV5-4 | - | TRBJ2-1
TGTGCCAGCGGTTCGTTTCAGTACTTC | CASGSFQYF | - | TRBV9 | - | TRBJ2-7
TGTGCCAGCAGCTACGGGACAGCGACTCCTTACTCTGGAAACACCATATATTTT | CASSYGTATPYSGNTIYF | TRBD1 | TRBV5-4 | - | TRBJ1-3
TGTGCCAGCAGTTACTCACGATTGGACGAGCAGTACTTC | CASSYSRLDEQYF | - | TRBV6-5 | - | TRBJ2-7
TGTGCCAGCTCACCATCTCCGACGGGTGAGCAGTACTTC | CASSPSPTGEQYF | - | TRBV18 | - | TRBJ2-7
TGTGCCAGCAGCTTAGTTTGGGGGGTCCACACCGGGGAGCTGTTTTTT | CASSLVWGVHTGELFF | - | TRBV7-2 | - | TRBJ2-2
TGTGCCAGCAGCCCCAAGGGTGGGACGGGCACAGATACGCAGTATTTT | CASSPKGGTGTDTQYF | - | TRBV5-4 | - | TRBJ2-3
TGTGCCAGCAGCGGTTGGCAGAACATTCAAGAGACCCAGTACTTC | CASSGWQNIQETQYF | - | TRBV7-2 | - | TRBJ2-5
TGTGCCAGCAGTTACGCCCCTCCCGCAACTAATGAAAAACTGTTTTTT | CASSYAPPATNEKLFF | - | TRBV6-5 | - | TRBJ1-4
TGTGCCAGCAGTTTATGGGGGGAGCACCCCAATGAGCAGTTCTTC | CASSLWGEHPNEQFF | - | TRBV28 | once | TRBJ2-1
TGCAGCGTTGCCAGGGGGGCTGGAAACACCATATATTTT | CSVARGAGNTIYF | TRBD1 | TRBV29-1 | - | TRBJ1-3
TGTGCCAGCAGCCGAGCACTAGCGGGGGGATTTGAGCAGTTCTTC | CASSRALAGGFEQFF | TRBD2 | TRBV7-7 | - | TRBJ2-1
TGTGCCAGCAGCCCCTCGGGAGGTGGCGAGGGCTACACCTTC | CASSPSGGGEGYTF | - | TRBV16 | few | TRBJ1-2
TGTGCCAGCAGTCACCTCGACGGGGGGTACAATGAGCAGTTCTTC | CASSHLDGGYNEQFF | TRBD2 | TRBV4-2 | - | TRBJ2-1
TGTGCCAGCAGCCCGGGACAACCCCTATACAATGAGCAGTTCTTC | CASSPGQPLYNEQFF | - | TRBV6-5 | once | TRBJ2-1
TGTGCCAGCAGTTTAGGAATTAGGTGGCTCTCTGGAAACACCATATATTTT | CASSLGIRWLSGNTIYF | - | TRBV27 | once | TRBJ1-3
TGCGCCAGCAGCCAGATAGCGGGGGGGGTCGCAGATACGCAGTATTTT | CASSQIAGGVADTQYF | TRBD2 | TRBV4-3 | - | TRBJ2-3
TGTGCCAGCAGGCCTAGCGGGGGGTCCTACGAGCAGTACTTC | CASRPSGGSYEQYF | TRBD2 | TRBV6-6 | - | TRBJ2-7
TGTGCCAGCCGAAGGGGCCAGGCTTTCAATGGCTACACCTTC | CASRRGQAFNGYTF | - | TRBV6-5 | - | TRBJ1-2
TGCGCCAGCAGCCAAGAAAGAGGGGGCTATAGCAATCAGCCCCAGCATTTT | CASSQERGGYSNQPQHF | TRBD1 | TRBV4-3 | - | TRBJ1-5
TGTGCCAGCAGTTTATCAGGACTAGCGGGGACCTACGAGCAGTACTTC | CASSLSGLAGTYEQYF | TRBD2 | TRBV28 | - | TRBJ2-7
TGTGCCAGCAGTCCCCGGGGGGGAAATTCACCCCTCCACTTT | CASSPRGGNSPLHF | - | TRBV6-5 | - | TRBJ1-6
TGTGCCAGCAGCGGACAGTCTGGATTTGGGTACACCTTC | CASSGQSGFGYTF | - | TRBV28 | - | TRBJ1-2
TGTGCCAGCCGAGCAGAGTTACCGAACACCGGGGAGCTGTTTTTT | CASRAELPNTGELFF | - | TRBV6-1 | - | TRBJ2-2
TGTGCCAGCAGTTTAGTGGGACAGGCTAGGATGAACACTGAAGCTTTCTTT | CASSLVGQARMNTEAFF | TRBD1 | TRBV28 | - | TRBJ1-1
TGCGCCAGCACACTGGGGTCTGATAAGAATGGCTACACCTTC | CASTLGSDKNGYTF | - | TRBV5-1 | - | TRBJ1-2
TGTGCCAGCAGCTCCAGCGGGGGGGCTGTTGACAATGAGCAGTTCTTC | CASSSSGGAVDNEQFF | TRBD2 | TRBV7-2 | - | TRBJ2-1
TGTGCCAGCAGTTCCTGGGAGGGGGATAATTCACCCCTCCACTTT | CASSSWEGDNSPLHF | - | TRBV27 | - | TRBJ1-6
TGCGCCAGCAGGCGGGCAGGAGAGACCCAGTACTTC | CASRRAGETQYF | - | TRBV10-2 | - | TRBJ2-5
TGCAGTGCTGTCCTCAGGGATACGCAGTATTTT | CSAVLRDTQYF | - | TRBV20-1 | - | TRBJ2-3
TGTGCCATCAGTGGGGGGACCCCCGACGAGCAGTACTTC | CAISGGTPDEQYF | - | TRBV10-3 | - | TRBJ2-7
TGTGCCAGCAGGCCTACAGGGGGGTTGTATGAAAAACTGTTTTTT | CASRPTGGLYEKLFF | TRBD1 | TRBV28 | - | TRBJ1-4
TGCGCCAGCAGCCCCCAAATCGTCCAAGAGACCCAGTACTTC | CASSPQIVQETQYF | - | TRBV4-3 | - | TRBJ2-5
TGTGCCAGTAGTATGGGGACAGGGAGTTCACCCCTCCACTTT | CASSMGTGSSPLHF | TRBD1 | TRBV19 | - | TRBJ1-6
TGTGCCAGCAGTATCCGGAGGGGGGCCAGGTATGGCTACACCTTC | CASSIRRGARYGYTF | - | TRBV7-2 | - | TRBJ1-2
TGTGCCAGCAGCCCTCAGGAGTTATCCCACTACGAGCAGTACTTC | CASSPQELSHYEQYF | - | TRBV5-5 | once | TRBJ2-7
TGCGCCAGCAGCTTTTTGCGAAACAATGAGCAGTTCTTC | CASSFLRNNEQFF | - | TRBV5-1 | - | TRBJ2-1
TGTGCCACCGGGGTGAGAGACACTGAAGCTTTCTTT | CATGVRDTEAFF | - | TRBV6-6 | - | TRBJ1-1
TGTGCCAGCAGCACAATCCCGGGACTAGCGACCGACACAGATACGCAGTATTTT | CASSTIPGLATDTDTQYF | TRBD2 | TRBV7-9 | - | TRBJ2-3
TGCGCCAGCAGCCCATCAGGGTGGATGAACACTGAAGCTTTCTTT | CASSPSGWMNTEAFF | - | TRBV4-3 | - | TRBJ1-1
TGTGCTAGCAGCCCTAGGACACTAACGAACACCGGGGAGCTGTTTTTT | CASSPRTLTNTGELFF | - | TRBV7-7 | - | TRBJ2-2
TGTGCCAGTAGTATCCTTACAGGGTTGGGGGAAAAACTGTTTTTT | CASSILTGLGEKLFF | - | TRBV19 | - | TRBJ1-4
TGTGCCAGCAGCTTACGGCAGACCACAGATACGCAGTATTTT | CASSLRQTTDTQYF | - | TRBV7-2 | - | TRBJ2-3
TGTGCCCTGGAGGGGGTTTCTGGAAACACCATATATTTT | CALEGVSGNTIYF | - | TRBV30 | - | TRBJ1-3
TGTGCCAGCAGCTTGGCCAGGGTTAATGAAAAACTGTTTTTT | CASSLARVNEKLFF | - | TRBV5-6 | - | TRBJ1-4
TGTGCCAGCACCTTGACCGATATCAGGCCCCAGCATTTT | CASTLTDIRPQHF | - | TRBV28 | - | TRBJ1-5
TGCGCCAGCAGCCCCTCATCGTCGGGTTCTGGAAACACCATATATTTT | CASSPSSSGSGNTIYF | - | TRBV4-3 | - | TRBJ1-3
TGTGCCAGCTCACCGGACGCAAACAATTCACCCCTCCACTTT | CASSPDANNSPLHF | - | TRBV18 | - | TRBJ1-6
TGTGCCAGCAGCTTTACACAGGGGAAGCTCTATGGCTACACCTTC | CASSFTQGKLYGYTF | TRBD1 | TRBV7-9 | few | TRBJ1-2
TGTGCCAGCAGCTTAGCCCGGGAGACCCAGTACTTC | CASSLARETQYF | - | TRBV7-8 | - | TRBJ2-5
TGTGCCAGCAGTTACGGTCTTTCCACTGAAGCTTTCTTT | CASSYGLSTEAFF | - | TRBV6-5 | once | TRBJ1-1
TGTGCCAGCAGTTTACGGGCACACGGGGAGACCCAGTACTTC | CASSLRAHGETQYF | - | TRBV28 | - | TRBJ2-5
TGTGCCAGTAGTGGGACAGGGAGCAATCAGCCCCAGCATTTT | CASSGTGSNQPQHF | TRBD1 | TRBV19 | - | TRBJ1-5
TGTGCCAGCAAATCGGGGGTGAGTGGCTACACCTTC | CASKSGVSGYTF | - | TRBV28 | - | TRBJ1-2
TGTGCCTGGGGCTATAGGACAAATGAAAAACTGTTTTTT | CAWGYRTNEKLFF | - | TRBV30 | - | TRBJ1-4
TGTGCCAGCAGTCGACAGGAGACCTCCTACGAGCAGTACTTC | CASSRQETSYEQYF | - | TRBV6-1 | - | TRBJ2-7
TGTGCCAGAAGCTTGCGACGCGGGCATTACGAGCAGTACTTC | CARSLRRGHYEQYF | - | TRBV5-3 | once | TRBJ2-7
TGTGCCAGCAGATCTCCGGCCCTAGGGGTGGAGACCCAGTACTTC | CASRSPALGVETQYF | - | TRBV6-5 | once | TRBJ2-5